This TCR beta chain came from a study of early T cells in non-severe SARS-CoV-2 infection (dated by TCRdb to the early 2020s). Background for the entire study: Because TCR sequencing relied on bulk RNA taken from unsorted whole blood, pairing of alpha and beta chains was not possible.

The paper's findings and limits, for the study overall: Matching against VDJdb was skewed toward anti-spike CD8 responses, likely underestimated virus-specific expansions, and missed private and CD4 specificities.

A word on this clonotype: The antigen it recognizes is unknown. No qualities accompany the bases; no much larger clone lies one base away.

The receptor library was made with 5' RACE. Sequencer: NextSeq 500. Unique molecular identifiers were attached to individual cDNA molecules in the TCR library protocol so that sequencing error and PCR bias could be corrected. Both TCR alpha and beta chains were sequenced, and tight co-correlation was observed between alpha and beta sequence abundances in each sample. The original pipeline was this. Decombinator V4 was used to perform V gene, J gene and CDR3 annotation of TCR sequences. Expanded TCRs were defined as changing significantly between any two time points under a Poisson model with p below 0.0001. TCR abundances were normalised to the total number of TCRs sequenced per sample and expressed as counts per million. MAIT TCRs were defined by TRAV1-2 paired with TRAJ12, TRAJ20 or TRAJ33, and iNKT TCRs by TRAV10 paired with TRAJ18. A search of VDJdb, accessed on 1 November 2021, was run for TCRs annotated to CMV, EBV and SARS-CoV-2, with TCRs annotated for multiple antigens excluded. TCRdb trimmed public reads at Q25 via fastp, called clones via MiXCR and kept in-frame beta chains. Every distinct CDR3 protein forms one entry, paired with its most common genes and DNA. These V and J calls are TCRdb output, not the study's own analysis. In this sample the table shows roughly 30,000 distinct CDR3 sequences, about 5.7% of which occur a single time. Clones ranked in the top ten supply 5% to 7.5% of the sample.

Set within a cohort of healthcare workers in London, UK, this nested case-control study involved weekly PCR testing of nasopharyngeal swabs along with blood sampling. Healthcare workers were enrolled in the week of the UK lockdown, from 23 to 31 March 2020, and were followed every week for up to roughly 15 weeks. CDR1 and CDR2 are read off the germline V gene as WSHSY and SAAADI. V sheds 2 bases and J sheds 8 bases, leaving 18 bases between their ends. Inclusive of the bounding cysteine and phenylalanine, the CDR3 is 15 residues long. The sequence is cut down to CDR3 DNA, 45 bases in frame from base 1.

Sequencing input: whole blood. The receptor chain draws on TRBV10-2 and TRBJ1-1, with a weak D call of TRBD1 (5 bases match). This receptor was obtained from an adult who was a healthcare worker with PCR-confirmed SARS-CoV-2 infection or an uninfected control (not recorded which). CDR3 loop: CASSEKQGKFGEAFF. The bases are TGCGCCAGCAGTGAGAAGCAGGGAAAATTCGGGGAAGCTTTCTTT.